This TCR beta chain was documented in a study of beta chain features in type 1 diabetes. CDR1 SGHRS and CDR2 YFSETQ come from the germline V gene. The CDR3 is 14 amino acids. V lost 4 bases, J lost 5 bases, and 4 bases stayed unmatched. Expressed TCRB transcripts were sequenced after all isolated RNA was converted to cDNA. The protocol was immunoSEQ multiplex PCR, while the TCRdb copy is restricted to in-frame clones and leaves out a portion. This table has hundreds of thousands of clones, about 14% appearing once. Central memory, naive, regulatory and stem cell-like memory CD4+ cells were sorted by CD45RO/CCR7/CD25/CD127/CD95/CD27. Of note for this clone: What it recognizes is unknown. Other DNA sequences of this sample code for an identical CDR3.

Study-wide results and limits: Moderate but significant shortening of TCRB CDR3s was recorded in all four CD4+ subsets from Type 1 diabetes patients. Overrepresentation of cells with high TCR expression could result from cDNA sequencing.

This chain connects TRBV5-1 to TRBJ2-7, with 12 bases identical to TRBD1. The clonotype was recovered from a man younger than 35 with type 1 diabetes. The specimen was naive CD4+ T cells from blood. The CDR3 sequence: CASSLGTGGNEQYF. In DNA, the CDR3 is TGCGCCAGCAGCCTTGGGACAGGGGGCAACGAGCAGTACTTC.